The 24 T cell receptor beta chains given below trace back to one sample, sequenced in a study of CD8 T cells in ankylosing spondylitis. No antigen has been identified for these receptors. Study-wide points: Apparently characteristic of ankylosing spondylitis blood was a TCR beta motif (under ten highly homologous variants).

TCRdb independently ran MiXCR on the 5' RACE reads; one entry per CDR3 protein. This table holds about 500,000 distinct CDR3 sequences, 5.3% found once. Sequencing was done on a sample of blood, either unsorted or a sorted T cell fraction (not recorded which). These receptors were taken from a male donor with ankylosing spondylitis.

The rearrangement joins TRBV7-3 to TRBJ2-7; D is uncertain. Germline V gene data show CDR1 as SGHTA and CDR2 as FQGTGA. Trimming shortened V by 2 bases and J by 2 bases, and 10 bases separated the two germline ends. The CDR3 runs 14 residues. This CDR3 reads CASSLGMGTYEQYF. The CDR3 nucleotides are TGTGCCAGCAGCTTAGGTATGGGTACCTACGAGCAGTACTTC.

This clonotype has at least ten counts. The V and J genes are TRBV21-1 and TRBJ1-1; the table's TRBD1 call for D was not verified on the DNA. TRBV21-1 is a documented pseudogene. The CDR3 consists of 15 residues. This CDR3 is CASSEEDRTNTEAFF. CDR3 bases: TGTGCCAGCAGCGAAGAAGACAGGACGAACACTGAAGCTTTCTTT.

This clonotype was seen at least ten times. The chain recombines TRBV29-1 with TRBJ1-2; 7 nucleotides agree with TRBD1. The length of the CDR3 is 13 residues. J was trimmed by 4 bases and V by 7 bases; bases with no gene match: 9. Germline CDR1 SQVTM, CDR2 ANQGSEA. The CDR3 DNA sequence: TGCAGCGGGGTTGGGGGACAGCCCTATGGCTACACCTTC. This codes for CSGVGGQPYGYTF. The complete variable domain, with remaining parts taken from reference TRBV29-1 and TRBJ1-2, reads SAVISQKPSRDICQRGTSLTIQCQVDSQVTMMFWYRQQPGQSLTLIATANQGSEATYESGFVIDKFPISRPNLTFSTLTVSNMSPEDSSIYLCSGVGGQPYGYTFGSGTRLTVV.

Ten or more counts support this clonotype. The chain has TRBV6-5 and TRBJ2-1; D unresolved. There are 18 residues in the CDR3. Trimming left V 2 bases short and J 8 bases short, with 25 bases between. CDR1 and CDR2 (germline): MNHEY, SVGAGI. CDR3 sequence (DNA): TGTGCCAGCAGTTACACGACCGGGCCCAGGAAGGTTCCAGATGAGCAGTTCTTC. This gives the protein CASSYTTGPRKVPDEQFF.

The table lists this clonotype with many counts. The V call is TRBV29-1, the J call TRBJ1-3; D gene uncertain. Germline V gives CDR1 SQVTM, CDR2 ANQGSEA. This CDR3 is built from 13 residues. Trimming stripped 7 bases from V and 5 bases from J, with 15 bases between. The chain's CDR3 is CSAETGLRNTIYF. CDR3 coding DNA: TGCAGCGCCGAGACGGGTCTAAGAAACACCATATATTTT.

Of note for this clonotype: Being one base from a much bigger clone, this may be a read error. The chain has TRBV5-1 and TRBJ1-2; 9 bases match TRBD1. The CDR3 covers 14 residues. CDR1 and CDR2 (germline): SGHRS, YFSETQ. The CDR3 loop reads CDSSIRQGGSGYTF. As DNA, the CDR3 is TGCGACAGCAGCATACGACAGGGGGGAAGTGGCTACACCTTC.

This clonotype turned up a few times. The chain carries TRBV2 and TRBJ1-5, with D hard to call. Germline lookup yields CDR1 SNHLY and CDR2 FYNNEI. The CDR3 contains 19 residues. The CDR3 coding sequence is TGTACCTTCTGTCCATTCATACCCGGAGGGCGGTCGAGCAATCAGCCCCAGCATTTT. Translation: CTFCPFIPGGRSSNQPQHF.

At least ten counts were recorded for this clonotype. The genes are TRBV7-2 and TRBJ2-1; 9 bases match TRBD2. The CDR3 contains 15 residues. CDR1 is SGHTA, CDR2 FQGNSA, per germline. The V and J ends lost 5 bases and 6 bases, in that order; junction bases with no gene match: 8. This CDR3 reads CASSPQGRGGNEQFF. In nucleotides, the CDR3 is TGTGCCAGCAGCCCCCAAGGGCGGGGGGGCAATGAGCAGTTCTTC.

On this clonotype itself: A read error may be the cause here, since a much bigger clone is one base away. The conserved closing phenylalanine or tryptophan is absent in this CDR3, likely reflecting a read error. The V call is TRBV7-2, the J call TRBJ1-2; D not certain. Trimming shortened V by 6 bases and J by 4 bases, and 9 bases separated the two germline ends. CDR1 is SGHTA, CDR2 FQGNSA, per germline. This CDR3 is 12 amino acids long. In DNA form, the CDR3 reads TGTGCCAGCAGTTACAGTCTCTATGGCTACACCCTC. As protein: CASSYSLYGYTL.

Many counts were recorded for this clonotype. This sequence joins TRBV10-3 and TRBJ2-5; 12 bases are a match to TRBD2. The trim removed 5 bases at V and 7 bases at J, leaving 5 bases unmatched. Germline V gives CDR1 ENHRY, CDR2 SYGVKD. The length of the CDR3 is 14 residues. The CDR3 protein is CAISWTSGDGTQYF. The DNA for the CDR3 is TGTGCCATCAGTTGGACTAGCGGGGACGGGACCCAGTACTTC.

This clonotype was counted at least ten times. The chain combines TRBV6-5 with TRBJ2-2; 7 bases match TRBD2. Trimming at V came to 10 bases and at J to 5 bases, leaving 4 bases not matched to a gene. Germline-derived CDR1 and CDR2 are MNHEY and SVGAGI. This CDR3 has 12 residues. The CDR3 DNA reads TGTGCCATCGGGGGGTGGACCGGGGAGCTGTTTTTT. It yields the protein CAIGGWTGELFF.

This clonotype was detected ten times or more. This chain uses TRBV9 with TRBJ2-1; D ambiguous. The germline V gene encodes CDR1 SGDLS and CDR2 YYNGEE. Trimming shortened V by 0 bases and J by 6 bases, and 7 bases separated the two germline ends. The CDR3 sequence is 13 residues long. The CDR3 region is CASSVAVVNEQFF. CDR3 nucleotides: TGTGCCAGCAGCGTAGCTGTGGTCAATGAGCAGTTCTTC.

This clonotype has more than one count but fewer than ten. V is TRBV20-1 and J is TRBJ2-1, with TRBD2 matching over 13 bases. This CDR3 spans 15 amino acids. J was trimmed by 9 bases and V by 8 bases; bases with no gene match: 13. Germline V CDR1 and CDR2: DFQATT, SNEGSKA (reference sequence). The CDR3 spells CSRGGLAGVVSEQFF. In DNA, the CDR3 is TGCAGTCGAGGAGGACTAGCGGGAGTAGTAAGTGAGCAGTTCTTC.

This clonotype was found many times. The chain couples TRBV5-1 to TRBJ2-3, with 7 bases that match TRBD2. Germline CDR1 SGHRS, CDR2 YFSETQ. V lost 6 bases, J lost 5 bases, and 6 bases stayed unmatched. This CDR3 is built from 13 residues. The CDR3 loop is CASTREAVDTQYF. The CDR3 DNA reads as TGCGCCAGCACTCGGGAGGCGGTAGATACGCAGTATTTT.

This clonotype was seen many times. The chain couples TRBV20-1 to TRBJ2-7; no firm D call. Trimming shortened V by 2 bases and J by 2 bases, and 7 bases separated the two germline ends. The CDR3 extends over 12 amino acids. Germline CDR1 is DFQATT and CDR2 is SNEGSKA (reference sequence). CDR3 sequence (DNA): TGCAGTGCTAGACGGACCCCCTACGAGCAGTACTTC. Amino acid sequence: CSARRTPYEQYF.

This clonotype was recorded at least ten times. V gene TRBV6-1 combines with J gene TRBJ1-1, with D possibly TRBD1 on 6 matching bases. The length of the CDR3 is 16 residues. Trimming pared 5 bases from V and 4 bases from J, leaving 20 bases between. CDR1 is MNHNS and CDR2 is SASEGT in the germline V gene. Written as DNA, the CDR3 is TGTGCCAGCAGTCTCCAATGGGGACATATTATCACTGAAGCTTTCTTT. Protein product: CASSLQWGHIITEAFF.

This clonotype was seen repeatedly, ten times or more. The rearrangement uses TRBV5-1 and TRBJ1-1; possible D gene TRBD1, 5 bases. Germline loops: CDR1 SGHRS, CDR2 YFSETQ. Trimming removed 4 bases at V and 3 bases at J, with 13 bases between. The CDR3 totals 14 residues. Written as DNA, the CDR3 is TGCGCCAGCAGCCTACAAGGGGAGTACACTGAAGCTTTCTTT. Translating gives CASSLQGEYTEAFF.

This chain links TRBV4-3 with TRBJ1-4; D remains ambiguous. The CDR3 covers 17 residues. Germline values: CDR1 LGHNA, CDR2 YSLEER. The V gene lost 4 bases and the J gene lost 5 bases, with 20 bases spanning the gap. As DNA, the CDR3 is TGCGCCAGCAGCCTAGCTACGCCTCGGGCGGTAAATGAAAAACTGTTTTTT. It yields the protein CASSLATPRAVNEKLFF.

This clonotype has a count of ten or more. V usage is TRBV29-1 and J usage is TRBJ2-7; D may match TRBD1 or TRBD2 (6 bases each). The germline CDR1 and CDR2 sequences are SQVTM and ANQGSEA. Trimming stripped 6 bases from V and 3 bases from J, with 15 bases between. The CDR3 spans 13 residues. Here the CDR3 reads CSVTRDTLYEQYF. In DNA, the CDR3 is TGCAGCGTGACTAGGGACACGCTCTACGAGCAGTACTTC.

In nucleotides, the CDR3 is TGTGCCAGCAACAGGGTAGGCCCCTACGAGCAGTACTTC. Translating it yields CASNRVGPYEQYF. The rearrangement joins TRBV28 to TRBJ2-7; D perhaps matches TRBD1 (6 bases). The V and J ends lost 7 bases and 2 bases respectively, with 12 bases between them. CDR3 length: 13 amino acids. Germline CDR1 reads MDHEN; CDR2 reads SYDVKM.

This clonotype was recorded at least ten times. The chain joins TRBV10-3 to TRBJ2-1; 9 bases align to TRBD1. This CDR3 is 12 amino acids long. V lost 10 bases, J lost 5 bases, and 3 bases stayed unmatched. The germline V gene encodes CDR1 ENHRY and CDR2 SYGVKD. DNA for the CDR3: TGTGCCACGGGGACAGGGAACAATGAGCAGTTCTTC. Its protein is CATGTGNNEQFF.

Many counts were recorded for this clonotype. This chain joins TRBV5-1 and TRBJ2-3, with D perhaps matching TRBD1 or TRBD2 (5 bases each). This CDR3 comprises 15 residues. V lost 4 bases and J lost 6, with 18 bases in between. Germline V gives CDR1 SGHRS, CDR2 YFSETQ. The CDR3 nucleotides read TGCGCCAGCAGCCGATTTCGGGGCTTTGAGGATACGCAGTATTTT. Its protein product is CASSRFRGFEDTQYF.

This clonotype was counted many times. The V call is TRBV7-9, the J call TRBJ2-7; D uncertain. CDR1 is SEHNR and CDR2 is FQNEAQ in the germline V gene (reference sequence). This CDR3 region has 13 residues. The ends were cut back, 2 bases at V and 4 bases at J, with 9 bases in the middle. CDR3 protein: CASSLQAYYEQYF. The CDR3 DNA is TGTGCCAGCAGCTTACAGGCTTATTACGAGCAGTACTTC.

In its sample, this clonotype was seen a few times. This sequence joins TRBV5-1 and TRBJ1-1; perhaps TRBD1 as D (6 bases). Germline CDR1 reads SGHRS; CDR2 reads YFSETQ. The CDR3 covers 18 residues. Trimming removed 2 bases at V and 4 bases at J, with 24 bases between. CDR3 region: CASSFAQLFKTGATEAFF. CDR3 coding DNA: TGCGCCAGCAGCTTCGCCCAACTCTTTAAGACAGGCGCCACTGAAGCTTTCTTT.